What follows are 31 T cell receptor beta chains derived from one specimen sequenced in a study of radiotherapy plus CTLA-4 blockade in lung cancer. The data were produced by immunoSEQ multiplex PCR, yet TCRdb's version contains in-frame clones alone and is incomplete. This sample yields tens of thousands of clones, of which approximately 80% are seen a single time; about 2.4% belongs to the top ten. Sequencing was performed on peripheral blood, taken from a patient treated with radiotherapy plus ipilimumab. The receptors were gathered from a human donor with non-small cell lung cancer whose response to radiotherapy plus ipilimumab could not be evaluated.

J is TRBJ2-4 and V is TRBV5-3; TRBD1 might be the D (7 bases). TRBV5-3 is reported as an ORF; its role is uncertain. CDR3 length equals 15 residues. Trimming took off 3 bases at V and 4 bases at J, with 14 bases between the two ends. Written as DNA, the CDR3 is TGTGCCAGAAGCTGGGGCCCAGGGGGGAAAAACATTCAGTACTTC. Protein: CARSWGPGGKNIQYF.

This chain links TRBV5-1 with TRBJ1-1; D not certain. The ends were cut back, 4 bases at V and 9 bases at J, with 19 bases in the middle. The germline V gene has CDR1 SGHRS and CDR2 YFSETQ. This CDR3 is 14 amino acids long. In DNA, the CDR3 is TGCGCCAGCAGCCCCGCCGGGATTCCGGAGCAAGCTTTCTTT. It encodes CASSPAGIPEQAFF.

The rearrangement links TRBV7-2 to TRBJ1-6; D is unclear. The germline gives CDR1 SGHTA, CDR2 FQGNSA. V lost 2 bases and J 10 bases, leaving 12 bases between the germline ends. The CDR3 is 14 residues long. The CDR3 here is CASSLQGRSSPLHF. As DNA, the CDR3 is TGTGCCAGCAGCTTACAAGGGAGATCCTCACCCCTCCACTTT.

The chain employs TRBV5-1 and TRBJ1-2; D unresolved. V lost 2 bases and J 7 bases, leaving 12 bases between the germline ends. CDR3 length: 13 residues. CDR1 and CDR2 (germline): SGHRS, YFSETQ. The CDR3 spells CASSLTSVSGYTF. Here the CDR3 DNA reads TGCGCCAGCAGCTTAACCTCGGTATCTGGCTACACCTTC.

V is TRBV6-6 and J is TRBJ2-3; TRBD1 matches 11 bases. The CDR3 extends over 16 amino acids. Germline V gives CDR1 MNHNY, CDR2 SVGAGI (reference sequence). The J segment lost 4 bases and the V segment lost 5 bases, leaving 8 bases of the junction unmatched. Written as DNA, the CDR3 is TGTGCCAGCAGTATCAGGGGACAGGGGGGAGCAGATACGCAGTATTTT. This encodes CASSIRGQGGADTQYF.

This clone was seen just once. This chain joins TRBV7-9 and TRBJ2-3, with a tentative D call TRBD2 (5 bases). Trimming left V 1 base short and J 7 bases short, with 12 bases between. From germline, CDR1 is SEHNR and CDR2 FQNEAQ (reference sequence). The CDR3 length is 14 residues. As DNA, the CDR3 is TGTGCCAGCAGCTTAGACGGCGAGGGTTATACGCAGTATTTT. Its protein is CASSLDGEGYTQYF.

This clone occurred a few times. The chain is built from TRBV4-1 and TRBJ1-4; D ambiguous. Trimming left V 4 bases short and J 7 bases short, with 16 bases between. The CDR3 has 15 residues. Germline V gene data show CDR1 as MGHRA and CDR2 as YSYEKL. The CDR3 sequence is CASSPQPSGSEKLFF. As DNA, the CDR3 is TGCGCCAGCAGCCCCCAACCCTCGGGGTCTGAAAAACTGTTTTTT.

This chain links TRBV6-1 with TRBJ1-1; D is possibly TRBD1 (6 bases). Germline V gene sequence: CDR1 MNHNS, CDR2 SASEGT. This CDR3 has 14 amino acids. V was cut by 4 bases and J by 11 bases, with 20 bases left in between. CDR3 residues: CASSAQQGQGLAFF. As DNA, the CDR3 is TGTGCCAGCAGTGCCCAACAGGGCCAAGGGCTCGCTTTCTTT.

The rearrangement joins TRBV4-3 to TRBJ1-1; TRBD1 agrees at 7 bases. V shed 0 bases and J 0 bases; nucleotides not matched to a gene: 4. The CDR3 length is 16 residues. Germline V lookup: CDR1 LGHNA, CDR2 YSLEER. CDR3 protein: CASSQDRDRLNTEAFF. In DNA, the CDR3 is TGCGCCAGCAGCCAAGATAGGGACAGACTGAACACTGAAGCTTTCTTT.

This clone was detected once. V usage is TRBV7-8 and J usage is TRBJ2-2; tentatively, D is TRBD2 (6 bases). Germline values: CDR1 SGHVS, CDR2 FQNEAQ. The length of the CDR3 is 14 residues. V shed 6 bases and J shed 5 bases, with 13 bases lying between them. The CDR3 sequence is CASSPGVATGELFF. DNA for the CDR3: TGTGCCAGCAGTCCGGGGGTGGCGACCGGGGAGCTGTTTTTT.

CDR3 protein: CASREQGAGGNQPQHF. CDR3 sequence (DNA): TGTGCCAGCAGGGAACAGGGGGCGGGTGGCAATCAGCCCCAGCATTTT. The chain is built from TRBV27 and TRBJ1-5, with TRBD1 matching 9 bases. The CDR3 is made up of 16 amino acids. From germline, CDR1 is MNHEY and CDR2 SMNVEV (reference sequence). V was pared by 6 bases and J by 2 bases, with 8 bases of the junction left unmatched.

The rearrangement uses TRBV14 and TRBJ2-5; D remains ambiguous. The V end lost 1 base, the J end lost 4 bases, and 10 bases lay between the germline ends. Per the germline V gene, CDR1 is SGHDN and CDR2 is FVKESK. This CDR3 region has 14 residues. The CDR3 is CASSQARRLETQYF. CDR3 nucleotide sequence: TGTGCCAGCAGCCAAGCCCGTCGGTTAGAGACCCAGTACTTC.

V gene TRBV20-1 combines with J gene TRBJ1-1; no definite D call. Germline V lookup: CDR1 DFQATT, CDR2 SNEGSKA (reference sequence). The CDR3 consists of 11 residues. The V end lost 6 bases, the J end lost 3 bases, and 8 bases lay between the germline ends. The CDR3 sequence: CSAAWHTEAFF. The DNA for the CDR3 is TGCAGTGCCGCTTGGCACACTGAAGCTTTCTTT.

Only one count was recorded for this clone. J is TRBJ1-4 and V is TRBV5-6; no firm D call. Trimming took off 3 bases at V and 3 bases at J, with 12 bases between the two ends. This CDR3 has 15 amino acids. From germline, CDR1 is SGHDT and CDR2 YYEEEE. CDR3 nucleotides: TGTGCCAGCAGCTCTAAACGTCTGGCTAATGAAAAACTGTTTTTT. Encoded protein: CASSSKRLANEKLFF.

V gene TRBV19 combines with J gene TRBJ2-3; possible D gene TRBD1, 5 bases. V was pared by 5 bases and J by 1 base, with 13 bases between. The CDR3 length is 15 residues. From germline, CDR1 is LNHDA and CDR2 SQIVND (reference sequence). The CDR3 here is CASSLEVGRTDTQYF. Here the CDR3 DNA reads TGTGCCAGTAGTCTCGAGGTGGGGCGCACAGATACGCAGTATTTT.

The chain recombines TRBV7-9 with TRBJ2-3, with D maybe TRBD2 (6 bases). Trimming cost V 9 bases and J 3 bases, with 16 bases left between them. The V gene's germline CDR1 is SEHNR and CDR2 FQNEAQ (reference sequence). This CDR3 comprises 14 residues. Here the CDR3 reads CASQWRVQTDTQYF. As DNA, the CDR3 is TGTGCCAGTCAGTGGAGGGTACAGACAGATACGCAGTATTTT.

V gene TRBV30 combines with J gene TRBJ1-4, with 7 bases matching TRBD1. Unmatched junction bases numbered 12, after V lost 0 bases and J lost 11 bases. From germline, CDR1 is GTSNPN and CDR2 SVGIG (reference sequence). CDR3 length equals 15 residues. The CDR3 here is CAWSVWGQTEQKLFF. In nucleotides, the CDR3 is TGTGCCTGGAGTGTATGGGGACAGACCGAACAGAAACTGTTTTTT.

The J gene is TRBJ1-5, the V gene TRBV6-1; 8 bases align to TRBD1. V shed 6 bases, J shed 4 bases, and the junction held 5 bases outside the gene matches. The CDR3 is made up of 14 amino acids. Germline V gene sequence: CDR1 MNHNS, CDR2 SASEGT. This chain's CDR3 is CASRPTGGNQPQHF. The CDR3 DNA sequence: TGTGCCAGCAGGCCAACAGGGGGTAATCAGCCCCAGCATTTT.

The rearrangement uses TRBV6-5 and TRBJ1-5; TRBD1 agrees at 8 bases. Germline assignment: CDR1 MNHEY and CDR2 SVGAGI. CDR3 size: 13 residues. V lost 5 bases and J lost 7; bases outside the gene matches: 4. CDR3 residues: CASSRTGFQPQHF. Written as DNA, the CDR3 is TGTGCCAGCAGTCGGACAGGGTTCCAGCCCCAGCATTTT.

The genes are TRBV4-3 and TRBJ2-7; the D is unclear. Trimming removed 2 bases at V and 2 bases at J, with 10 bases between. Per germline, CDR1 LGHNA and CDR2 YSLEER. CDR3 length: 14 residues. The CDR3 protein is CASSQTQSTYEQYF. CDR3 DNA sequence: TGCGCCAGCAGCCAAACACAATCAACCTACGAGCAGTACTTC.

In its sample, this clone was seen a few times. J is TRBJ1-1 and V is TRBV19, with a weak D call TRBD1 (5 bases). There are 15 residues in the CDR3. Germline loops: CDR1 LNHDA, CDR2 SQIVND (reference sequence). The V gene lost 5 bases and the J gene lost 5 bases, with 18 bases spanning the gap. The CDR3 spells CASSSGAGLKTEAFF. In nucleotides, the CDR3 is TGTGCCAGTAGTTCCGGGGCGGGGCTAAAGACTGAAGCTTTCTTT.

V is TRBV5-1 and J is TRBJ1-2; 10 nucleotides line up with TRBD1. V shed 3 bases and J 1 base; nucleotides not matched to a gene: 6. The V gene's germline CDR1 is SGHRS and CDR2 YFSETQ. The CDR3 consists of 16 residues. The CDR3 here is CASSSGQGILNYGYTF. Here the CDR3 DNA reads TGCGCCAGCAGCTCGGGACAGGGGATTCTTAACTATGGCTACACCTTC.

This clone was counted only a few times. The chain has TRBV19 and TRBJ1-1; D call uncertain. This CDR3 has 13 amino acids. V was cut by 2 bases and J by 6 bases, with 10 bases left in between. Germline V lookup: CDR1 LNHDA, CDR2 SQIVND (reference sequence). The CDR3 DNA reads as TGTGCCAGTAGTATACAGTGGGGAGCTGAAGCTTTCTTT. Protein sequence: CASSIQWGAEAFF.

This chain joins TRBV28 and TRBJ1-4; 10 bases agree with TRBD1. Trimming cost V 2 bases and J 6 bases; bases outside gene matches: 3. The CDR3 runs to 15 residues. Germline V gene sequence: CDR1 MDHEN, CDR2 SYDVKM. This chain's CDR3 is CASSLVGTGDEKLFF. Here the CDR3 DNA reads TGTGCCAGCAGTTTAGTGGGGACAGGGGATGAAAAACTGTTTTTT.

Worth noting for this clone: Within the sample, other DNA sequences also encode this same CDR3. The chain combines TRBV6-6 with TRBJ2-2; D is possibly TRBD2 (6 bases). The CDR3 covers 15 residues. Germline CDR1 and CDR2: MNHNY and SVGAGI (reference sequence). With 0 bases removed from V and 3 bases from J, the gap between germline ends came to 8 bases. The CDR3 sequence: CASSYSGGDTGELFF. As DNA, the CDR3 is TGTGCCAGCAGTTACTCGGGGGGAGACACCGGGGAGCTGTTTTTT.

CDR3 in DNA: TGCGCCAGTCTTCGACAGGGGGCGGTTTTTGGGTCAGACAATGAGCAGTTCTTC. It encodes CASLRQGAVFGSDNEQFF. The chain carries TRBV5-1 and TRBJ2-1; 10 bases agree with TRBD1. The CDR3 is 18 amino acids. Germline-derived CDR1 and CDR2 are SGHRS and YFSETQ. Unmatched junction bases numbered 19, after V lost 8 bases and J lost 5 bases.

This clone was picked up one time. V is TRBV28 and J is TRBJ2-7; possibly TRBD1 for D (5 bases). The CDR3 length is 11 residues. Germline assignment: CDR1 MDHEN and CDR2 SYDVKM. CDR3 sequence: CAAGKYYEQYF. Here the CDR3 DNA reads TGTGCAGCAGGGAAATACTACGAGCAGTACTTC.

J is TRBJ1-5 and V is TRBV16; D is perhaps TRBD1 (5 bases). Germline loops: CDR1 KGHSY, CDR2 FQNENV. V lost 0 bases and J lost 7, with 13 bases in between. The CDR3 length is 15 residues. In DNA form, the CDR3 reads TGTGCCAGCAGCCAATCAACGGGGGGTGGGCAGCCCCAGCATTTT. This translates into CASSQSTGGGQPQHF. Full variable domain (remainder filled in from reference TRBV16 and TRBJ1-5): GEEVAQTPKHLVRGEGQKAKLYCAPIKGHSYVFWYQQVLKNEFKFLISFQNENVFDETGMPKERFSAKCLPNSPCSLEIQATKLEDSAVYFCASSQSTGGGQPQHFGDGTRLSIL.

CDR3 in amino acids: CASSFSNTDTQYF. For the CDR3, the DNA is TGTGCCAGCAGTTTCTCTAACACAGATACGCAGTATTTT. The J gene is TRBJ2-3, the V gene TRBV27; no clear D. CDR1 is MNHEY, CDR2 SMNVEV, per germline (reference sequence). The CDR3 covers 13 residues. The V gene lost 3 bases and the J gene lost 2 bases, with 6 bases spanning the gap.

This clone was detected only once. The chain recombines TRBV19 with TRBJ2-5; TRBD2 is a possible D gene (5 bases). There are 15 residues in the CDR3. Between the trimmed V and J ends, which lost 3 bases and 0 bases, there was a span of 11 bases. Germline loops: CDR1 LNHDA, CDR2 SQIVND (reference sequence). In nucleotides, the CDR3 is TGTGCCAGTAGTATCCCCGGACTTTACCAAGAGACCCAGTACTTC. Translating gives CASSIPGLYQETQYF.

This rearrangement joins TRBV9 to TRBJ1-1; a weak D match, TRBD1 (6 bases). Deletions cut 5 bases from V and 6 bases from J, with 23 bases between. CDR1 and CDR2 from the germline V gene are SGDLS and YYNGEE. CDR3 size: 16 residues. The CDR3 protein is CASSPFGTGQSAEAFF. The CDR3 DNA is TGTGCCAGCAGTCCTTTCGGAACAGGGCAGTCCGCTGAAGCTTTCTTT.